These 21 T cell receptor beta chains came from one sample sequenced in a study of blood T cell repertoires in COVID-19. Profiling relied on immunoSEQ multiplex PCR, and the TCRdb table lists in-frame clones only, not all of them. Here the sample spans some 140,000 clones, around 84% being singletons. Sequencing was done on a sample of peripheral blood. The receptor source for this set is a man older than 75 with acute or convalescent COVID-19.

A few counts support this clone. The chain joins TRBV25-1 to TRBJ1-1; 7 bases map to TRBD1. The CDR3 is 15 residues long. Germline trimming cut 4 bases from V and 5 bases from J; bases unmatched to any gene: 10. Germline CDR1 MGHDK, CDR2 SYGVNS. CDR3 residues: CASSAFQGERTEAFF. CDR3 DNA sequence: TGTGCCAGCAGTGCCTTCCAGGGGGAACGGACTGAAGCTTTCTTT.

The chain links TRBV3-1 (or the pseudogene TRBV3-2) to TRBJ2-5, with TRBD1 matching 9 bases. With V trimmed by 0 bases and J by 4 bases, 3 bases remained unmatched. Germline CDR1 is LGHDT and CDR2 is YNNKEL (reference sequence). This CDR3 comprises 15 residues. CDR3 amino acids: CASSQETGGLETQYF. The CDR3 region has the DNA TGTGCCAGCAGCCAAGAGACAGGGGGATTAGAGACCCAGTACTTC.

This clone came up once. The CDR3 DNA sequence: TGCGCCAGCCGGGACAGCGGATCAGATACGCAGTATTTT. This encodes CASRDSGSDTQYF. The gene calls are TRBV5-1 and TRBJ2-3, with 7 bases lining up with TRBD1. V was pared by 7 bases and J by 4 bases, with 6 bases of the junction left unmatched. The germline V gene encodes CDR1 SGHRS and CDR2 YFSETQ. The CDR3 length is 13 residues.

The rearrangement uses TRBV24-1 and TRBJ2-3; a weak D match, TRBD1 (6 bases). The CDR3 covers 15 residues. The V gene's germline CDR1 is KGHDR and CDR2 SFDVKD. The V end was cut by 9 bases, the J end by 3 bases, with 18 bases between. The CDR3 region has the DNA TGTGCCACCGGGGGTAAGGGGGATGCTACAGATACGCAGTATTTT. Translated: CATGGKGDATDTQYF.

This sequence joins TRBV10-2 and TRBJ2-3, with 11 bases identical to TRBD2. This CDR3 has 16 residues. Germline V gives CDR1 WSHSY, CDR2 SAAADI. Trimming cost V 3 bases and J 6 bases; bases outside gene matches: 8. CDR3 DNA: TGCGCCAGCAGTGATCCTAGCGGGGGGATCGGGGATACGCAGTATTTT. It codes for CASSDPSGGIGDTQYF.

The chain has TRBV7-9 and TRBJ2-7, with TRBD2 identical over 11 bases. Looked up from germline, CDR1 is SEHNR and CDR2 is FQNEAQ (reference sequence). V lost 6 bases and J lost 3; bases outside the gene matches: 7. The CDR3 contains 15 residues. This CDR3 reads CASRQASGGLYEQYV. The CDR3, as DNA: TGTGCCAGCAGACAGGCTAGCGGGGGGCTCTACGAGCAGTACGTC.

The chain carries TRBV7-8 and TRBJ1-5; TRBD1 matches at 9 bases. Per the germline V gene, CDR1 is SGHVS and CDR2 is FQNEAQ. The J segment lost 1 base and the V segment lost 3 bases, leaving 1 base of the junction unmatched. The length of the CDR3 is 15 residues. Here the CDR3 DNA reads TGTGCCAGCAGCTTTGGACAGGGGAGCAATCAGCCCCAGCATTTT. It is translated as CASSFGQGSNQPQHF.

The chain recombines TRBV7-2 with TRBJ2-3, with TRBD2 identical over 11 bases. Unmatched junction bases numbered 11, after V lost 6 bases and J lost 6 bases. The length of the CDR3 is 16 residues. CDR1 is SGHTA, CDR2 FQGNSA, per germline. The DNA for the CDR3 is TGTGCCAGCAGACGGAATAGCGGGGGGGCCTTGGATACGCAGTATTTT. Translating it yields CASRRNSGGALDTQYF.

This sequence joins TRBV10-3 and TRBJ2-1, with TRBD2 matching over 7 bases. This CDR3 region has 14 residues. J lost 6 bases, V lost 10 bases, and 12 bases had no gene match. Germline CDR1 ENHRY, CDR2 SYGVKD. The chain's CDR3 is CATRGGGIRNEQFF. In nucleotides, the CDR3 is TGTGCCACTCGGGGCGGGGGAATACGCAATGAGCAGTTCTTC.

The rearrangement joins TRBV19 to TRBJ1-4, with D possibly being TRBD1 (6 bases). The CDR3 covers 15 residues. Germline loops: CDR1 LNHDA, CDR2 SQIVND (reference sequence). V was pared by 4 bases and J by 2 bases, with 11 bases between. This CDR3 reads CASSTRQATNEKLFF. For the CDR3, the DNA is TGTGCCAGTAGTACTCGACAGGCGACTAATGAAAAACTGTTTTTT.

This clone came up many times. The V and J genes are TRBV30 and TRBJ2-1, with TRBD2 matching 9 bases. The CDR3 has 16 amino acids. The V and J ends lost 2 bases and 2 bases, in that order; junction bases with no gene match: 7. CDR1 GTSNPN and CDR2 SVGIG come from the germline V gene (reference sequence). Here the CDR3 DNA reads TGTGCCTGGAGTCGGTCCCGCGGGGGGGCCTACAATGAGCAGTTCTTC. Its translation: CAWSRSRGGAYNEQFF.

V gene TRBV18 combines with J gene TRBJ1-1, with D possibly matching TRBD1 (6 bases). The CDR3 loop spans 15 amino acids. CDR1 KGHSH and CDR2 LQKENI come from the germline V gene. V shed 1 base and J shed 0 bases, with 9 bases lying between them. DNA of the CDR3: TGTGCCAGCTCACCACTGGACAGCTTGAACACTGAAGCTTTCTTT. Translating gives CASSPLDSLNTEAFF.

The V call is TRBV9, the J call TRBJ2-1, with D possibly being TRBD2 (5 bases). V lost 3 bases to trimming and J lost 2 bases, with 12 bases between them. CDR1 and CDR2 (germline): SGDLS, YYNGEE. The CDR3 spans 15 residues. The CDR3 is CASSAYGEPYNEQFF. Written as DNA, the CDR3 is TGTGCCAGCAGCGCGTACGGGGAACCCTACAATGAGCAGTTCTTC.

Of note for this clone: The same CDR3 is also encoded by other DNA sequences in this sample. The chain links TRBV12-3 or TRBV12-4 to TRBJ1-2; 9 bases match TRBD1. The CDR3 is made up of 13 amino acids. J lost 7 bases, V lost 6 bases, and 6 bases had no gene match. Written as DNA, the CDR3 is TGTGCCAGCAGCCCGGGACAGGGAGGTGGCTACACCTTC. Amino acid sequence: CASSPGQGGGYTF.

This chain links TRBV7-2 with TRBJ2-7; possible D gene TRBD2, 5 bases. The CDR3 consists of 14 residues. V was trimmed by 5 bases and J by 5 bases, leaving 16 bases between them. Germline V gene data show CDR1 as SGHTA and CDR2 as FQGNSA. The CDR3 region has the DNA TGTGCCAGCAGCCCGGACGGCGCGCGGGACGAGCAGTACTTC. Translating gives CASSPDGARDEQYF.

This chain uses TRBV21-1 with TRBJ2-5; TRBD1 was called by the table and not checked on the DNA. TRBV21-1 is tagged as a pseudogene. This CDR3 spans 15 amino acids. The CDR3 nucleotides read TGTGCCAGCAGCAAAGTGGCAGGGCGCTTGGAGACCCAGTACTTC. Translation gives CASSKVAGRLETQYF.

V is TRBV5-1 and J is TRBJ2-2; 7 positions match TRBD1. With V trimmed by 0 bases and J by 5 bases, 4 bases remained unmatched. In germline, CDR1 is SGHRS, CDR2 YFSETQ. The CDR3 is made up of 15 amino acids. CDR3 nucleotides: TGCGCCAGCAGCTTGGAGGGGGCTAGGACCGGGGAGCTGTTTTTT. Translated: CASSLEGARTGELFF.

The chain joins TRBV30 to TRBJ2-3; possibly TRBD1 for D (6 bases). Deletions cut 2 bases from V and 4 bases from J, with 28 bases between. CDR1 GTSNPN and CDR2 SVGIG come from the germline V gene (reference sequence). The CDR3 runs to 19 residues. CDR3 amino acids: CAWSQYSYRALGLPDTQYF. The CDR3 DNA follows: TGTGCCTGGAGTCAGTATTCCTACAGGGCCTTGGGTCTCCCAGATACGCAGTATTTT.

The table lists this clone with a few counts. The rearrangement links TRBV7-9 to TRBJ2-1; D ambiguous. Trimming cost V 5 bases and J 0 bases, with 11 bases left between them. This CDR3 has 15 residues. In germline, CDR1 is SEHNR, CDR2 FQNEAQ (reference sequence). CDR3 protein: CASSLRMDSYNEQFF. The CDR3 nucleotides read TGTGCCAGCAGCCTGAGGATGGACTCCTACAATGAGCAGTTCTTC.

This clone has only one observation. The chain joins TRBV5-1 to TRBJ1-6, with a tentative D call TRBD1 (5 bases). The length of the CDR3 is 13 residues. V was trimmed by 0 bases and J by 8 bases, leaving 6 bases between them. The V gene's germline CDR1 is SGHRS and CDR2 YFSETQ. The CDR3 loop reads CASSLAGYSPLHF. CDR3 in DNA: TGCGCCAGCAGCTTGGCAGGGTATTCACCCCTCCACTTT.

This chain joins TRBV6-6 and TRBJ1-5, with D unresolved. The CDR3 runs to 12 residues. Trimming took off 10 bases at V and 3 bases at J, with 10 bases between the two ends. Germline CDR1 reads MNHNY; CDR2 reads SVGAGI (reference sequence). The CDR3 DNA reads as TGTGCCACTGGTTCGGTCAATCAGCCCCAGCATTTT. It is translated as CATGSVNQPQHF.